These 21 T cell receptor beta chains came from one sample sequenced in a study of technical replicates of blood from several donors. Clones were sequenced by immunoSEQ multiplex PCR, and TCRdb holds only the in-frame ones, with some missing. Of tens of thousands of clones listed, around 95% are singletons. The sequencing input was T cells isolated from PBMCs. The receptors come from a human donor in good health.

Only one count was recorded for this clone. The genes are TRBV7-2 and TRBJ2-2; 9 bases fit TRBD2. The V and J ends lost 5 bases and 3 bases, in that order; junction bases with no gene match: 10. Germline assignment: CDR1 SGHTA and CDR2 FQGNSA. This CDR3 region has 17 residues. Written as DNA, the CDR3 is TGTGCCAGCAGCGATGCTAGCGGGGAACCGTACACCGGGGAGCTGTTTTTT. It is translated as CASSDASGEPYTGELFF.

The chain is built from TRBV7-9 and TRBJ1-6; TRBD1 is a possible D gene (6 bases). Trimming cost V 6 bases and J 9 bases, with 21 bases left between them. Germline V lookup: CDR1 SEHNR, CDR2 FQNEAQ (reference sequence). The CDR3 spans 16 residues. CDR3 amino acids: CASRPTGMRVGSPLHF. The CDR3 DNA is TGTGCCAGCAGGCCCACAGGGATGCGAGTAGGTTCACCCCTCCACTTT.

The CDR3 region has the DNA TGCAGCGTTGCGGTGGACAGATATCAGCCCCAGCATTTT. Translation: CSVAVDRYQPQHF. This chain joins TRBV29-1 and TRBJ1-5; TRBD1 is a possible D gene (6 bases). CDR1 and CDR2 (germline): SQVTM, ANQGSEA. The V end was cut by 4 bases, the J end by 5 bases, with 12 bases between. The CDR3 has 13 amino acids.

V usage is TRBV5-1 and J usage is TRBJ2-7; 9 positions match TRBD2. This CDR3 is 14 amino acids long. The V gene's germline CDR1 is SGHRS and CDR2 YFSETQ. Unmatched junction bases numbered 3, after V lost 0 bases and J lost 5 bases. DNA of the CDR3: TGCGCCAGCAGCTTGGTGGTAGCGGGAGACGAGCAGTACTTC. Its protein product is CASSLVVAGDEQYF.

This clone has more than one count but fewer than ten. The rearrangement joins TRBV2 to TRBJ2-3, with D perhaps TRBD2 (6 bases). The V gene's germline CDR1 is SNHLY and CDR2 FYNNEI. The V and J ends lost 4 bases and 0 bases respectively, with 8 bases between them. The CDR3 runs to 14 residues. DNA of the CDR3: TGTGCCAGCAGTGTGGGACTGAGCACAGATACGCAGTATTTT. Protein sequence: CASSVGLSTDTQYF.

The CDR3 bases are TGTGCCAGCAGTTACCCCGACAGCCGGGCAAACGAGCAGTACTTC. Translated: CASSYPDSRANEQYF. J is TRBJ2-7 and V is TRBV6-6, with D maybe TRBD1 (5 bases). V was clipped by 2 bases and J by 5 bases, with 16 bases between them. CDR1 and CDR2 from the germline V gene are MNHNY and SVGAGI (reference sequence). CDR3 length: 15 residues.

This chain joins TRBV6-5 and TRBJ2-7, with a possible D match to TRBD2 (6 bases). CDR3 length equals 15 residues. Germline V gene sequence: CDR1 MNHEY, CDR2 SVGAGI. V was pared by 0 bases and J by 7 bases, with 16 bases between. The CDR3 region has the DNA TGTGCCAGCAGTTACTCGGGGACTTATACTTGGGAGCAGTACTTC. Its protein product is CASSYSGTYTWEQYF.

V usage is TRBV7-9 and J usage is TRBJ2-3, with 7 nucleotides matching TRBD1. Germline V lookup: CDR1 SEHNR, CDR2 FQNEAQ (reference sequence). Losses at the gene ends were 1 base for V and 0 bases for J; bases not matched to a gene: 13. The CDR3 contains 19 residues. The CDR3 protein is CASSLGGMGTASSTDTQYF. Here the CDR3 DNA reads TGTGCCAGCAGCTTAGGGGGGATGGGGACAGCATCTAGCACAGATACGCAGTATTTT.

This chain uses TRBV5-1 with TRBJ2-5, with 7 bases lining up with TRBD1. There are 14 residues in the CDR3. V shed 4 bases, J shed 2 bases, and the junction held 5 bases outside the gene matches. Germline-derived CDR1 and CDR2 are SGHRS and YFSETQ. CDR3 region: CASSTGTAQETQYF. The CDR3 DNA sequence: TGCGCCAGCAGCACTGGGACAGCTCAAGAGACCCAGTACTTC.

This CDR3 reads CASSPKTGASGNTIYF. CDR3 nucleotide sequence: TGCGCCAGCAGCCCCAAGACAGGAGCCTCTGGAAACACCATATATTTT. This sequence joins TRBV5-1 and TRBJ1-3, with D tentatively TRBD1 (6 bases). Trimming stripped 4 bases from V and 0 bases from J, with 14 bases between. Germline CDR1 and CDR2: SGHRS and YFSETQ. The length of the CDR3 is 16 residues.

As DNA, the CDR3 is TGCAGCGTTGGGGACAGGGTAAACACTGAAGCTTTCTTT. Protein product: CSVGDRVNTEAFF. The chain links TRBV29-1 to TRBJ1-1; 9 bases line up with TRBD1. This CDR3 is 13 amino acids long. Germline V gene data show CDR1 as SQVTM and CDR2 as ANQGSEA. V shed 4 bases and J 2 bases; nucleotides not matched to a gene: 2. Full variable domain (missing parts from reference TRBV29-1 and TRBJ1-1): SAVISQKPSRDICQRGTSLTIQCQVDSQVTMMFWYRQQPGQSLTLIATANQGSEATYESGFVIDKFPISRPNLTFSTLTVSNMSPEDSSIYLCSVGDRVNTEAFFGQGTRLTVV.

The rearrangement links TRBV4-1 to TRBJ1-4; weak D call: TRBD1 (5 bases). CDR1 is MGHRA and CDR2 is YSYEKL in the germline V gene. The CDR3 contains 17 residues. The V end lost 3 bases, the J end lost 5 bases, and 19 bases lay between the germline ends. The CDR3 spells CASSQVGVGGGNEKLFF. The CDR3 DNA reads TGCGCCAGCAGCCAGGTCGGAGTGGGGGGAGGGAATGAAAAACTGTTTTTT.

The chain couples TRBV15 to TRBJ1-2, with 7 nucleotides matching TRBD1. The CDR3 spans 13 residues. J was trimmed by 2 bases and V by 8 bases; bases with no gene match: 5. Germline loops: CDR1 LNHNV, CDR2 YYDKDF (reference sequence). The CDR3 loop is CATAGTENYGYTF. As DNA, the CDR3 is TGTGCCACCGCCGGGACAGAGAACTATGGCTACACCTTC.

The V and J genes are TRBV6-1 and TRBJ2-7, with D perhaps TRBD1 (5 bases). V was trimmed by 6 bases and J by 3 bases, leaving 15 bases between them. CDR3 length equals 14 residues. Germline CDR1 reads MNHNS; CDR2 reads SASEGT. CDR3 DNA: TGTGCCAGCAGGGAAACGACAGCCAACTACGAGCAGTACTTC. The encoded protein is CASRETTANYEQYF.

The V call is TRBV5-1, the J call TRBJ1-4; perhaps TRBD1 as D (5 bases). Germline V gene sequence: CDR1 SGHRS, CDR2 YFSETQ. Trimming pared 5 bases from V and 0 bases from J, leaving 8 bases between. The CDR3 consists of 14 residues. CDR3 DNA sequence: TGCGCCAGCAGAGCAGGGTCAACTAATGAAAAACTGTTTTTT. It is translated as CASRAGSTNEKLFF. Filled out from reference TRBV5-1 and TRBJ1-4, the complete variable domain reads KAGVTQTPRYLIKTRGQQVTLSCSPISGHRSVSWYQQTPGQGLQFLFEYFSETQRNKGNFPGRFSGRQFSNSRSEMNVSTLELGDSALYLCASRAGSTNEKLFFGSGTQLSVL.

CDR3 sequence reads: CASSQGAGVDYEQYF. CDR3 nucleotide sequence: TGCGCCAGCAGCCAAGGGGCGGGAGTGGATTACGAGCAGTACTTC. The V call is TRBV4-1, the J call TRBJ2-7; 7 bases line up with TRBD2. Per germline, CDR1 MGHRA and CDR2 YSYEKL. Losses at the gene ends were 1 base for V and 4 bases for J; bases not matched to a gene: 7. CDR3 length equals 15 residues.

This chain uses TRBV6-5 with TRBJ2-5, with TRBD2 identical over 10 bases. This CDR3 is built from 15 residues. The V and J ends lost 7 bases and 6 bases, in that order; junction bases with no gene match: 11. Germline CDR1 is MNHEY and CDR2 is SVGAGI. The CDR3 DNA follows: TGTGCCAGCAAGCTAGCGGGAGTTTCGAGTAAGACCCAGTACTTC. It encodes CASKLAGVSSKTQYF.

This clone has a single count. The CDR3 is CASSSQQKLGTSGYNEQFF. CDR3 nucleotides: TGTGCCAGCAGCTCCCAACAAAAACTCGGGACTAGCGGATACAATGAGCAGTTCTTC. The chain uses TRBV11-1 and TRBJ2-1; 11 nucleotides align to TRBD2. Germline loops: CDR1 SGHAT, CDR2 FQDESV (reference sequence). CDR3 length: 19 residues. Trimming cost V 4 bases and J 4 bases; bases outside gene matches: 15.

The chain links TRBV5-1 to TRBJ1-3; maybe TRBD1 (6 bases). Trimming stripped 0 bases from V and 2 bases from J, with 9 bases between. The CDR3 covers 15 residues. Germline CDR1 SGHRS, CDR2 YFSETQ. The CDR3 sequence: CASSLEQGTGNTIYF. CDR3 DNA sequence: TGCGCCAGCAGCTTGGAACAGGGCACTGGAAACACCATATATTTT.

The chain links TRBV28 to TRBJ1-3; 9 bases map to TRBD1. The CDR3 runs to 17 residues. J lost 1 base, V lost 6 bases, and 10 bases had no gene match. CDR1 MDHEN and CDR2 SYDVKM come from the germline V gene. CDR3 residues: CASRRDRVSKSGNTIYF. As DNA, the CDR3 is TGTGCCAGCAGAAGGGACAGGGTCTCGAAGTCTGGAAACACCATATATTTT.

This chain joins TRBV11-2 and TRBJ2-7, with TRBD2 matching over 7 bases. The CDR3 sequence is 19 residues long. Germline V CDR1 and CDR2: SGHAT, FQNNGV. Unmatched junction bases numbered 20, after V lost 1 base and J lost 5 bases. CDR3 DNA: TGTGCCAGCAGCTTAGTCCTAGGACTAGTCGGGGTCGAGGGAGACGAGCAGTACTTC. Translation gives CASSLVLGLVGVEGDEQYF.